The 3 T cell receptor beta chains below come from one sample, sequenced in a study of breast tumors, draining lymph nodes, adjacent tissues. TCRdb reprocessed the multiplex PCR reads with MiXCR, giving one entry per CDR3 protein. This sample has around 15,000 distinct CDR3 sequences, with around half found just once. Source material: tumor-adjacent breast tissue. The receptors originated from a female donor with breast cancer. Some clones in this sample may be carry-over from other donors' samples.

On this clonotype itself: The final CDR3 position lacks the conserved phenylalanine or tryptophan, pointing to a likely read error. This chain links TRBV9 with TRBJ1-5; weak D call: TRBD1 (5 bases). This CDR3 contains 15 residues. Germline lookup yields CDR1 SGDLS and CDR2 YYNGEE. Trimming left V 3 bases short and J 11 bases short, with 21 bases between. The CDR3 region has the DNA TGTGCCAGCAGCGCGGATAGCGGGACCAGGGAGACCCAGCATCTT. Protein product: CASSADSGTRETQHL.

This clonotype was observed at least ten times. Given a much more abundant clone one base away, this may be a read error. CDR3 in amino acids: CAGSLVDLGGNEQFF. CDR3 sequence (DNA): TGTGCCGGCAGCTTGGTGGACCTGGGGGGAAATGAGCAGTTCTTC. The gene calls are TRBV5-5 and TRBJ2-1, with TRBD2 as a possible D gene (6 bases). The CDR3 runs to 15 residues. The V gene's germline CDR1 is SGHKS and CDR2 YYEKEE (reference sequence).

This clonotype was seen only a few times. Its ends do not fully match the called genes, so a read error is possible. This chain connects TRBV3-1 to TRBJ1-6; no definite D call. This CDR3 spans 12 amino acids. Germline CDR1 is LGHDT and CDR2 is YNNKEL (reference sequence). CDR3 bases: TGCGCCAGCAGCCAAGTGGGCTCACCCCTCCACTTT. This sequence encodes CASSQVGSPLHF.